Listed below are T cell receptor beta chains from one sample, sequenced in a study of vaccination and CD4 T cells after COVID-19. Their target antigens are unknown. One entry per CDR3 protein, called by TCRdb with MiXCR from the PCR reads. The sample yields thousands of distinct CDR3 sequences, roughly 23% seen once. Specimen: cultured CD4+ T cells from blood. The receptors derive from a human donor with COVID-19. CDR3s include the opening cysteine and the closing phenylalanine or tryptophan. A D gene is named only where the DNA matches it firmly. Some rows have no size entry. The others give once, few or many, or a class for an expanded clone.

>TRBV5-1|.|few|TRBJ2-5
TGCGCCAGCAGCTTGGGAGGGCAAGAGACCCAGTACTTC
CASSLGGQETQYF
>TRBV27|TRBD1|medium-sized|TRBJ1-5
TGTGCCAGCAGTTTGTCCCGGGACAGGGTTAGCAATCAGCCCCAGCATTTT
CASSLSRDRVSNQPQHF
>TRBV21-1|.|few|TRBJ2-1
TGTGCCAGCAGACTGGGACTCGGGATCTCCTACAATGAGCAGTTCTTC
CASRLGLGISYNEQFF
>TRBV7-9|.|.|TRBJ2-3
TGTGCCAGCAGCGAGGGACTCCCCCCAGATACGCAGTATTTT
CASSEGLPPDTQYF
>TRBV5-4|TRBD2|.|TRBJ2-2
TGTGCCAGCAGCCTCGGGCTAGCGGGGTCCTTGGGGGAGCTGTTTTTT
CASSLGLAGSLGELFF
>TRBV7-2|.|few|TRBJ1-4
TGTGCCAGCAGCTTAAGGCCAGGGACTAATGAAAAACTGTTTTTT
CASSLRPGTNEKLFF
>TRBV7-8|TRBD1|.|TRBJ1-5
TGTGCCAGCAGCTTAGCTGATCGGGACAGGGTGATTATTGACAATCAGCCCCAGCATTTT
CASSLADRDRVIIDNQPQHF
>TRBV5-1|TRBD1|.|TRBJ2-2
TGCGCCAGCAGCGAAATTACAGGGGGACCCGGGGAGCTGTTTTTT
CASSEITGGPGELFF
>TRBV18|TRBD1|.|TRBJ2-7
TGTGCCAGCTCACCGGAGACAGGGGTGGCTTACGAGCAGTACTTC
CASSPETGVAYEQYF
>TRBV2|TRBD1|few|TRBJ2-3
TGTGCCCGGGGACAGGGGGTCACAGATACGCAGTATTTT
CARGQGVTDTQYF
>TRBV5-1|.|.|TRBJ2-3
TGCGCCAGCAGCTTGAAGGACAAGGTCACGCAGTATTTT
CASSLKDKVTQYF
>TRBV7-9|TRBD2|few|TRBJ2-2
TGTGCCAGCAGCCCGGGACTAGCGGTGACCGGGGAGCTGTTTTTT
CASSPGLAVTGELFF
>TRBV9|TRBD1|.|TRBJ2-2
TGTGCCAGCAGCGTGGGGACAGCAAACACCGGGGAGCTGTTTTTT
CASSVGTANTGELFF
>TRBV5-6|.|.|TRBJ1-3
TGTGCCAGCAGCGGAGCTAAGTGGGGAAACACCATATATTTT
CASSGAKWGNTIYF
>TRBV7-9|.|.|TRBJ2-3
TGTGCCAGCAGCGAGGGACCCCCCCCAGATACGCAGTATTTT
CASSEGPPPDTQYF
>TRBV27|TRBD1|.|TRBJ1-1
TGTGCCAGCCGCGCCGGGACAGGGGCTCGGGGCACTGAAGCTTTCTTT
CASRAGTGARGTEAFF
>TRBV7-8|TRBD1|few|TRBJ1-3
TGTGCCAGCAGCGCCCGGGACAGGGGCTTCTCTGGAAACACCATATATTTT
CASSARDRGFSGNTIYF
>TRBV20-1|TRBD1|few|TRBJ1-3
TGCAGTGCTAGCCCGGGACAGGCTGGAAACACCATATATTTT
CSASPGQAGNTIYF
>TRBV10-3|TRBD2|few|TRBJ2-1
TGTGCCATCAGTGATCACGGGACTAGCGGGGGCGATGAGCAGTTCTTC
CAISDHGTSGGDEQFF
>TRBV12-3/TRBV12-4|.|medium-sized|TRBJ2-7
TGTGCCAGCAGTAAGACAGCACCCTACGAGCAGTACTTC
CASSKTAPYEQYF
>TRBV2|.|few|TRBJ2-5
TGTGCCAGCAGGCCCACACCACGGGGGACCCAGTACTTC
CASRPTPRGTQYF
>TRBV12-3/TRBV12-4|.|.|TRBJ1-2
TGTGCCAGCAGTTTAGGGGGGAATGAAGTTGGCTACACCTTC
CASSLGGNEVGYTF
>TRBV25-1|.|.|TRBJ1-2
TGTGCCAGCAGCGCTAGATGGGGGACTATAAGCTACACCTTC
CASSARWGTISYTF
>TRBV2|.|.|TRBJ1-3
TGTGCCAGCAGTGTTGGGGTCTCTGGAAACACCATATATTTT
CASSVGVSGNTIYF
>TRBV7-3|.|few|TRBJ2-2
TGTGCCAGCAGAGACCAGCCGGGCACCGGGGAGCTGTTTTTT
CASRDQPGTGELFF
>TRBV20-1|.|few|TRBJ2-2
TGCAGTGCTAGAACCCAGGGGCGCGACACCGGGGAGCTGTTTTTT
CSARTQGRDTGELFF
>TRBV7-8|.|few|TRBJ1-1
TGTGCCAGCAGCTCCCCAAGGGGCTGGTTGGCTGAAGCTTTCTTT
CASSSPRGWLAEAFF
>TRBV7-9|.|.|TRBJ2-5
TGTGCCAGCAGCTCAGGGGTAGCCCAAGAGACCCAGTACTTC
CASSSGVAQETQYF
>TRBV29-1|.|few|TRBJ1-5
TGCAGCGTTGACGAGAACACCAGCAATCAGCCCCAGCATTTT
CSVDENTSNQPQHF
>TRBV2|TRBD2|few|TRBJ2-5
TGTGCCAGCAGTCGAGACAGCGGGGGAAACAAAGAGACCCAGTACTTC
CASSRDSGGNKETQYF
>TRBV6-1|.|few|TRBJ2-3
TGTGCCAGCTCAGGACCGGCAGATACGCAGTATTTT
CASSGPADTQYF
>TRBV27|.|medium-sized|TRBJ1-6
TGTGCCAGCAGTTTATTTGTGGATTCACCCCTCCACTTT
CASSLFVDSPLHF